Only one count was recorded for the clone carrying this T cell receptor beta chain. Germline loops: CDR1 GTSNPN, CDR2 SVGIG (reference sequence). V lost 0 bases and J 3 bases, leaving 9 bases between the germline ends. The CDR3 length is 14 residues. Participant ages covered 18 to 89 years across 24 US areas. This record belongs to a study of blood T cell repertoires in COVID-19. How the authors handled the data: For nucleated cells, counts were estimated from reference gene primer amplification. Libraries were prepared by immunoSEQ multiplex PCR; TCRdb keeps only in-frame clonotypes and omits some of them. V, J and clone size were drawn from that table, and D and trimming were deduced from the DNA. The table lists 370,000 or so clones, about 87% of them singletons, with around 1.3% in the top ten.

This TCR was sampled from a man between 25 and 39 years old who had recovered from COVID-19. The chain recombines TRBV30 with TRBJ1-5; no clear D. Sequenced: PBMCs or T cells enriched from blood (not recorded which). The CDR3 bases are TGTGCCTGGAGTGTAAACAGTGCCAATCAGCCCCAGCATTTT. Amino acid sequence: CAWSVNSANQPQHF.